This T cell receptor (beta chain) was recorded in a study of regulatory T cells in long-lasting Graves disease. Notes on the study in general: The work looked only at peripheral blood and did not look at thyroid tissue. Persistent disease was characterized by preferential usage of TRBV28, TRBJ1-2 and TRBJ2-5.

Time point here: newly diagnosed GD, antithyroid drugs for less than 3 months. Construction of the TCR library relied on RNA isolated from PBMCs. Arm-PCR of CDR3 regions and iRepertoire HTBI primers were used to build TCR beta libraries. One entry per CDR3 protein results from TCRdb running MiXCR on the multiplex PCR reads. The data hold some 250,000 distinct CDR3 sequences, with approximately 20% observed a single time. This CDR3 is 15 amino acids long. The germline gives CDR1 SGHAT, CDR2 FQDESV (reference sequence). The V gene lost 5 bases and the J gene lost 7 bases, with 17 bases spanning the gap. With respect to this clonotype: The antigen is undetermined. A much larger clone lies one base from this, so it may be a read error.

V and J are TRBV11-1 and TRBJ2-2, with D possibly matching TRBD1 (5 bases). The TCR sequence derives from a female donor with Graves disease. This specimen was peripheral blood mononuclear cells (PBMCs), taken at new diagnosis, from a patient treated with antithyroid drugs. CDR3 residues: CASSPGQVDSGELFF. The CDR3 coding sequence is TGTGCCAGCAGCCCCGGGCAGGTCGACAGCGGGGAGCTGTTTTTT.